This TCR beta chain was identified in a study of T-cell reconstitution after alpha-beta-depleted transplantation in children. Unique molecular identifiers were used to barcode this TCRbeta library. MiXCR was run by TCRdb on the PCR reads, yielding one entry per CDR3 protein. Found here are 250,000 to 400,000 distinct CDR3 sequences, around 25% of them singletons; the top ten hold roughly 9.8%. Study results and caveats: Among T cells one year after transplant, newly produced cells accounted for most counts and diversity. About two months after transplant, alpha-beta T cells reportedly came from several hundred expanded graft clones.

Regarding this clonotype: As yet, its antigen is unknown.

The sequence derives from a male patient between 5 and 17 years old who had a stem cell transplant for acute lymphoblastic leukemia, so the T cells may come from the graft donor. Sequenced material: PBMCs, mostly from graft donor cells, taken 180 days after TCRalphabeta/CD19-depleted stem cell transplant.

The CDR3: CASSGTRYTQYF. In nucleotides, the CDR3 is TGCGCCAGCAGCGGGACCAGATATACGCAGTATTTT. J is TRBJ2-3 and V is TRBV10-1; D possibly uses TRBD1 or TRBD2 (5 bases each). The CDR3 covers 12 residues. CDR1 is WNHNN and CDR2 is SYGVQD in the germline V gene (reference sequence). The V and J ends lost 6 bases and 7 bases respectively, with 11 bases between them.